The 4 T cell receptor beta chains below were found in one sample sequenced in a study of T cell responses to AZD1222 COVID-19 vaccine. Sequencing was performed with immunoSEQ multiplex PCR; in TCRdb, only in-frame clones are kept and a portion is missing. The sample contains 120,000 to 150,000 clones, approximately 89% of which appear only once. Material: peripheral blood, obtained on day 0 of AZD1222 vaccination. These receptors all stem from an adult in good health.

This chain joins TRBV11-2 and TRBJ1-2, with 9 bases matching TRBD1. Germline CDR1 and CDR2: SGHAT and FQNNGV. CDR3 length: 15 residues. The trim removed 4 bases at V and 5 bases at J, leaving 8 bases unmatched. CDR3 sequence reads: CASSSYRGREYGYTF. CDR3 nucleotides: TGTGCCAGCAGCTCGTACAGGGGGCGGGAGTATGGCTACACCTTC.

The chain recombines TRBV18 with TRBJ2-5; tentative D call: TRBD2 (5 bases). V was pared by 2 bases and J by 0 bases, with 10 bases between. The CDR3 extends over 15 amino acids. Germline V gene data show CDR1 as KGHSH and CDR2 as LQKENI. CDR3 sequence (DNA): TGTGCCAGCTCACCATATTCCGGGAACCAAGAGACCCAGTACTTC. Protein product: CASSPYSGNQETQYF. Using reference TRBV18 and TRBJ2-5 for the parts outside the CDR3, the full variable domain is NAGVMQNPRHLVRRRGQEARLRCSPMKGHSHVYWYRQLPEEGLKFMVYLQKENIIDESGMPKERFSAEFPKEGPSILRIQQVVRGDSAAYFCASSPYSGNQETQYFGPGTRLLVL.

The rearrangement joins TRBV7-2 to TRBJ2-5; TRBD2 matches 11 bases. Losses at the gene ends were 8 bases for V and 5 bases for J; bases not matched to a gene: 10. The V gene's germline CDR1 is SGHTA and CDR2 FQGNSA. This CDR3 is 15 amino acids long. This chain's CDR3 is CASGTSGGSGETQYF. In nucleotides, the CDR3 is TGTGCCAGCGGTACTAGCGGGGGATCAGGGGAGACCCAGTACTTC.

The V call is TRBV15, the J call TRBJ2-5; D is perhaps TRBD2 (5 bases). V lost 6 bases to trimming and J lost 5 bases, with 19 bases between them. This CDR3 spans 15 amino acids. Germline assignment: CDR1 LNHNV and CDR2 YYDKDF (reference sequence). CDR3 nucleotide sequence: TGTGCCACCAGGGAGGACTCACGGCGGTTGGAGACCCAGTACTTC. It codes for CATREDSRRLETQYF.